These T cell receptor beta chains were read from a single sample in a study of cytomegalovirus exposure and HLA in healthy donors. Profiled with immunoSEQ multiplex PCR; TCRdb holds only in-frame clones, not every one. Altogether 200,000 or so clones are present, about four fifths being singletons, with the ten largest covering 4.5% to 7.5%. Input material: PBMCs. The receptors here all came from a woman aged 30 to 39 in good health and CMV-seropositive. The CDR3 runs from the conserved cysteine through the conserved F or W. The order of the fields is clone size, D gene, CDR3 length, J gene, V gene, CDR3 DNA, CDR3 protein. The D gene is left open where the match is weak. Clone size is given for some rows only: seen once, a few or many times, or a class if the clone is expanded.

once	.	14	TRBJ2-5	TRBV6-5	TGTGCCAGCAGTTACGCGGGGCAGGCCGGTGCCCAGTACTTC	CASSYAGQAGAQYF
few	TRBD1	14	TRBJ2-7	TRBV5-6	TGTGCCAGCACCCCAGGGACAGGGGCGAACGAGCAGTACTTC	CASTPGTGANEQYF
.	TRBD2	12	TRBJ2-2	TRBV29-1	TGCAGCGTTCTAGCGGCCACCGGGGAGCTGTTTTTT	CSVLAATGELFF
.	.	13	TRBJ1-4	TRBV2	TGTGCCAGCAGGGAGCGACGAGAAGAAAAACTGTTTTTT	CASRERREEKLFF
.	.	12	TRBJ2-3	TRBV14	TGTGCCAGCAGCCCCTTCCTAGATACGCAGTATTTT	CASSPFLDTQYF
.	.	16	TRBJ1-3	TRBV19	TGTGCCAGTAGTCCCACCATTCGGGATATCGGAAACACCATATATTTT	CASSPTIRDIGNTIYF
.	TRBD1	17	TRBJ2-7	TRBV13	TGTGCCAGCAGCTTATCACCAGGAGGGACAGGGTCCGCCGAGCAGTACTTC	CASSLSPGGTGSAEQYF
.	TRBD1	13	TRBJ1-1	TRBV5-1	TGCGCCAGCAGCAGGACAGGGCCTACTGAAGCTTTCTTT	CASSRTGPTEAFF
.	TRBD1	15	TRBJ1-1	TRBV28	TGTGCCAGCAGTATAAGACAGGGTTTCAAATCTGAAGCTTTCTTT	CASSIRQGFKSEAFF
.	.	15	TRBJ2-1	TRBV6-1	TGTGCCAGCAGTGTTGGTAGCGGTACCTACAATGAGCAGTTCTTC	CASSVGSGTYNEQFF
.	TRBD2	16	TRBJ2-7	TRBV5-1	TGCGCCAGCAGCTCAACTAGCGGGGCAGCCATCTACGAGCAGTACTTC	CASSSTSGAAIYEQYF
.	.	13	TRBJ1-2	TRBV29-1	TGCAGCGTTCCAGGGGCCGCCGGGGATGGCTACACCTTC	CSVPGAAGDGYTF
few	.	15	TRBJ2-3	TRBV5-1	TGCGCCAGCAGCTTGTCGAGCGGAAGCACAGATACGCAGTATTTT	CASSLSSGSTDTQYF
.	TRBD1	15	TRBJ2-1	TRBV4-2	TGTGCCAGCAGCCAAGGGGCAGGGGGCGCGGATGAGCAGTTCTTC	CASSQGAGGADEQFF
.	.	14	TRBJ2-7	TRBV19	TGTGCCAGTAGTATAGAGCCTAGAAGCTACGAGCAGTACTTC	CASSIEPRSYEQYF
.	.	14	TRBJ1-2	TRBV28	TGTGCCAGCAGGTTCCTTCAGGGAAACTATGGCTACACCTTC	CASRFLQGNYGYTF
.	.	13	TRBJ2-1	TRBV13	TGTGCCAGCACTACTAGCTCCTACAATGAGCAGTTCTTC	CASTTSSYNEQFF
.	.	15	TRBJ2-5	TRBV7-9	TGTGCCAGCAGCCTTGGATCAGGGGATGTTGGGACCCAGTACTTC	CASSLGSGDVGTQYF
.	TRBD1	18	TRBJ1-2	TRBV7-8	TGTGCCAGCAGCCCAGGGGGACAGGGTCGAGGTGGGGGGGGTGGCTACACCTTC	CASSPGGQGRGGGGGYTF
.	TRBD2	17	TRBJ2-5	TRBV9	TGTGCCAGCAGCGTAGGAGTGGGGGGACTAGGTACAGAGACCCAGTACTTC	CASSVGVGGLGTETQYF
.	TRBD2	16	TRBJ2-5	TRBV29-1	TGCAGCGTTGGACGACTAGCGGGTCTCCCGAAGGAGACCCAGTACTTC	CSVGRLAGLPKETQYF
few	.	13	TRBJ1-2	TRBV10-1	TGCGCCAGCAGTGAAAAGGACAGCTATGGCTACACCTTC	CASSEKDSYGYTF
.	.	14	TRBJ2-3	TRBV9	TGTGCCAGCAGCTCTCAGGGCCTCACAGATACGCAGTATTTT	CASSSQGLTDTQYF
.	.	15	TRBJ1-1	TRBV6-5	TGTGCCAGCAGTTACTCGAGTCCTTATCATACTGAAGCTTTCTTT	CASSYSSPYHTEAFF
once	.	18	TRBJ1-5	TRBV19	TGTGCCAGTAGCAGCATACGGAGTGCACTCATTAGCAATCAGCCCCAGCATTTT	CASSSIRSALISNQPQHF
.	.	14	TRBJ1-5	TRBV2	TGTGCCAGCAGGGAAAACGAGGGTGGCCAGCCCCAGCATTTT	CASRENEGGQPQHF
.	.	15	TRBJ2-7	TRBV28	TGTGCCAGCAGTTTCCCCCCTGGGCTATCCTACGAGCAGTACTTC	CASSFPPGLSYEQYF
.	TRBD1	15	TRBJ2-7	TRBV6-1	TGTGCCAGCGGACCCCGCTGGACAGGGAGGTACGAGCAGTACTTC	CASGPRWTGRYEQYF
.	TRBD1	14	TRBJ1-5	TRBV5-1	TGCGCCAGCAGCATTGAAGGGGGCTCTCAGCCCCAGCATTTT	CASSIEGGSQPQHF
.	.	16	TRBJ1-4	TRBV14	TGTGCCAGCAGCCAAGAATTTGGGGGCGCCAATGAAAAACTGTTTTTT	CASSQEFGGANEKLFF
.	.	13	TRBJ1-1	TRBV11-1	TGTGCCAGCAGCTCATATCAGGGCTCTGAAGCTTTCTTT	CASSSYQGSEAFF
.	TRBD1	16	TRBJ2-2	TRBV28	TGTGCCAGCAGTCACCGGGACAGGGCGGTCACCGGGGAGCTGTTTTTT	CASSHRDRAVTGELFF
.	.	13	TRBJ1-1	TRBV10-3	TGTGCCATCACGGGGGATATGAACACTGAAGCTTTCTTT	CAITGDMNTEAFF
.	.	16	TRBJ2-7	TRBV7-9	TGTGCCAGCAGCCCCCAGGCGGCGGGTGATGAGAGCGTGCAGTACTTC	CASSPQAAGDESVQYF
.	.	15	TRBJ1-2	TRBV5-6	TGTGCCAGCAGCTCCAACAGAAAACTGAACTATGGCTACACCTTC	CASSSNRKLNYGYTF
.	TRBD1	16	TRBJ1-5	TRBV7-9	TGTGCCAGCAGCTTTTTTGAGACAGGGGGGGATCAGCCCCAGCATTTT	CASSFFETGGDQPQHF
.	.	12	TRBJ2-7	TRBV6-1	TGTGCCAGCAGTGAGAGGAATTGGGAGCAGTACTTC	CASSERNWEQYF
once	.	15	TRBJ2-7	TRBV11-2	TGTGCCAGCAGTTCGCGAGTAGCTGCTGTCTACGAGCAGTACTTC	CASSSRVAAVYEQYF
.	TRBD1	13	TRBJ2-7	TRBV6-5	TGTGCCAGCAGTCGACAGGGATCGAGGGAGCAGTACTTC	CASSRQGSREQYF
.	.	14	TRBJ2-7	TRBV6-5	TGTGCCAGCAGAACCGACAGGACCTCCTACGAGCAGTACTTC	CASRTDRTSYEQYF
.	TRBD2	15	TRBJ2-1	TRBV6-1	TGTGCCAGCAGCCCGCTAGCGGGGGGGCGGGGCGAGCAGTTCTTC	CASSPLAGGRGEQFF
.	TRBD1	15	TRBJ1-1	TRBV25-1	TGTGCCAGCAGTGAATTGGGACAGGGGGACACTGAAGCTTTCTTT	CASSELGQGDTEAFF
few	.	16	TRBJ1-2	TRBV30	TGTGCCTGGAGGGGAGGCAGGGATCTAGCTAACTATGGCTACACCTTC	CAWRGGRDLANYGYTF
.	TRBD2	15	TRBJ2-1	TRBV27	TGTGCCAGCAGTTTCCGCCTCACTAGCGACAATGAGCAGTTCTTC	CASSFRLTSDNEQFF
.	.	13	TRBJ2-2	TRBV5-4	TGTGCCAGCAGCCCTATAGTCGCCGGGGAGCTGTTTTTT	CASSPIVAGELFF
.	TRBD2	15	TRBJ2-3	TRBV5-6	TGTGCCAGCAGCCTAGCGGGACGGCGCACAGATACGCAGTATTTT	CASSLAGRRTDTQYF
.	.	13	TRBJ1-3	TRBV11-2	TGTGCCAGCAGCTTAGTATATGGAAACACCATATATTTT	CASSLVYGNTIYF
.	.	10	TRBJ2-4	TRBV7-9	TGTGCCACCGCAGTAAACATTCAGTACTTC	CATAVNIQYF